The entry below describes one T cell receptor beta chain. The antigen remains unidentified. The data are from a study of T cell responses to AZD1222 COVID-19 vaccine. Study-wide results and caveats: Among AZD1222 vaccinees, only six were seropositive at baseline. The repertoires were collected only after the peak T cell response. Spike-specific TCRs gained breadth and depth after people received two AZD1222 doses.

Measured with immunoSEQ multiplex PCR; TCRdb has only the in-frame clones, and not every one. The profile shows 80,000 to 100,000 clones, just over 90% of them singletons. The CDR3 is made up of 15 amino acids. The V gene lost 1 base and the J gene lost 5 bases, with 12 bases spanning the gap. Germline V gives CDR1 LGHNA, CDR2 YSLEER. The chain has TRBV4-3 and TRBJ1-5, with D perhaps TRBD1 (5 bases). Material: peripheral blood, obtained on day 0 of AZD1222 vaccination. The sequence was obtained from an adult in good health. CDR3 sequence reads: CASSQAPGGDQPQHF. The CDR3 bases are TGCGCCAGCAGCCAAGCCCCTGGGGGGGATCAGCCCCAGCATTTT.